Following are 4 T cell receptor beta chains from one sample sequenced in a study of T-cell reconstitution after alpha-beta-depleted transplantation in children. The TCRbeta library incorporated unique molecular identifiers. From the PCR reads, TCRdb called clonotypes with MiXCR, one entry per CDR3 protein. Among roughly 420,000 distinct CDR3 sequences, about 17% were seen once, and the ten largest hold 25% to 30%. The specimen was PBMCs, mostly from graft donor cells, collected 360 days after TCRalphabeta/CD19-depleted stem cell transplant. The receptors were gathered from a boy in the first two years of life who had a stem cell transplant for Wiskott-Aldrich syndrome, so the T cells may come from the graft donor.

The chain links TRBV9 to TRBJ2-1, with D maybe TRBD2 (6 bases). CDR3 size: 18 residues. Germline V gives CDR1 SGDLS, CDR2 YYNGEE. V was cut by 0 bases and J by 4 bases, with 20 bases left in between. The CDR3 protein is CASSVDLFKGGEYNEQFF. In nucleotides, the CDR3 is TGTGCCAGCAGCGTAGACCTCTTTAAGGGAGGAGAGTACAATGAGCAGTTCTTC.

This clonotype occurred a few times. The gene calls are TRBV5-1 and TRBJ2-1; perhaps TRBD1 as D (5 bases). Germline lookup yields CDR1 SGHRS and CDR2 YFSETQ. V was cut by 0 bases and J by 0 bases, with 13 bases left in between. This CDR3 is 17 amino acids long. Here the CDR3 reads CASSLVAGPSSYNEQFF. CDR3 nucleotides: TGCGCCAGCAGCTTGGTTGCAGGGCCCAGCTCCTACAATGAGCAGTTCTTC.

The CDR3 DNA reads TGTGCCAGCAGCAGGACTAGCGGGGTGGGCACCGGGGAGCTGTTTTTT. It specifies CASSRTSGVGTGELFF. The V gene is TRBV12-3 or TRBV12-4, the J gene TRBJ2-2, with 12 bases that match TRBD2. The CDR3 totals 16 residues. Trimming removed 6 bases from V and 4 bases from J; junction bases left unmatched: 6.

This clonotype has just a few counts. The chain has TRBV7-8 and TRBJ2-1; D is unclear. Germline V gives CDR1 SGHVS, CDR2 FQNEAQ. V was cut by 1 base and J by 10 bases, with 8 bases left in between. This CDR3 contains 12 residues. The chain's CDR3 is CASSLGPWEQFF. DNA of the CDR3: TGTGCCAGCAGCTTAGGCCCTTGGGAGCAGTTCTTC.